Listed below are T cell receptor beta chains from one sample, sequenced in a study of blood T cell repertoires in COVID-19. Method: immunoSEQ multiplex PCR; TCRdb's copy keeps in-frame clones and lacks some. The sample records 300,000 to 400,000 clones, more than 70% being singletons. Input material: peripheral blood. The source is a man aged 30 to 39 with active or convalescent COVID-19. CDR3s include the opening cysteine and the closing phenylalanine or tryptophan. The D gene is left open where the match is weak. Rows give clone size only sometimes, using once, few, many, or a class for an expanded clone.

V gene	D gene	J gene	clone size	CDR3 protein	CDR3 DNA
TRBV5-4	.	TRBJ2-2	.	CASSLVVGGQVNTGELFF	TGTGCCAGCAGCCTTGTAGTCGGGGGTCAGGTGAACACCGGGGAGCTGTTTTTT
TRBV3-1/TRBV3-2	TRBD2	TRBJ2-3	many	CASSLSGALHTDTQYF	TGTGCCAGCAGCCTTAGCGGGGCCCTGCACACAGATACGCAGTATTTT
TRBV5-3	.	TRBJ1-1	.	CARRDTSVQRMNTEAFF	TGTGCCAGAAGGGACACCTCGGTCCAAAGGATGAACACTGAAGCTTTCTTT
TRBV4-3	TRBD1	TRBJ2-7	.	CASRQEPGQGDEQYF	TGCGCCAGCAGACAGGAACCGGGACAGGGGGACGAGCAGTACTTC
TRBV6-5	.	TRBJ1-1	.	CASTSGSLGGAEAFF	TGTGCCAGCACGAGCGGAAGTCTAGGAGGGGCTGAAGCTTTCTTT
TRBV5-1	TRBD1	TRBJ2-2	.	CASTRGTGETGELFF	TGCGCCAGCACCCGGGGGACAGGCGAAACCGGGGAGCTGTTTTTT
TRBV4-2	.	TRBJ1-2	once	CASSQSGTDGYTF	TGTGCCAGCAGCCAGTCCGGGACTGACGGCTACACCTTC
TRBV11-3	TRBD1	TRBJ2-3	.	CASSLGQGRADTQYF	TGTGCCAGCAGCTTGGGACAGGGGAGGGCAGATACGCAGTATTTT
TRBV9	.	TRBJ1-5	.	CASSGGGGSNQPQHF	TGTGCCAGCAGCGGGGGAGGGGGAAGCAATCAGCCCCAGCATTTT
TRBV10-3	TRBD1	TRBJ2-5	.	CAISKDRGQETQYF	TGTGCCATCAGCAAGGACAGGGGGCAAGAGACCCAGTACTTC
TRBV28	.	TRBJ1-5	.	CASNPRAEDQPQHF	TGTGCCAGCAACCCTCGGGCGGAGGATCAGCCCCAGCATTTT
TRBV5-4	.	TRBJ2-5	many	CASSLGGESVQETQYF	TGTGCCAGCAGCCTGGGGGGAGAGAGCGTACAAGAGACCCAGTACTTC
TRBV11-2	.	TRBJ1-1	.	CASSYTSAEAFF	TGTGCCAGCAGCTATACGAGCGCTGAAGCTTTCTTT
TRBV4-1	.	TRBJ2-2	.	CASSQGRTGELFF	TGCGCCAGCAGCCAGGGGAGGACCGGGGAGCTGTTTTTT
TRBV5-4	TRBD2	TRBJ2-3	.	CASSLTSGGGDTQYF	TGTGCCAGCAGCTTGACTAGCGGGGGAGGAGATACGCAGTATTTT
TRBV5-3	TRBD1	TRBJ1-2	.	CARSGPGTAYGYTF	TGTGCCAGAAGCGGTCCCGGGACAGCCTATGGCTACACCTTC
TRBV12-3/TRBV12-4	.	TRBJ1-1	once	CASSPRNTEAFF	TGTGCCAGCAGCCCCAGGAACACTGAAGCTTTCTTT
TRBV5-1	.	TRBJ2-4	.	CASSPLRGQHDIQYF	TGCGCCAGCAGCCCCCTACGTGGGCAGCATGACATTCAGTACTTC
TRBV11-2	TRBD2	TRBJ2-7	few	CASSPGLAGGNYEQYF	TGTGCCAGCAGCCCGGGACTAGCGGGAGGTAACTACGAGCAGTACTTC
TRBV5-1	.	TRBJ2-1	.	CASSLDRANEQFF	TGCGCCAGCAGCTTGGACAGGGCCAATGAGCAGTTCTTC
TRBV24-1	TRBD1	TRBJ2-7	.	CATSGPGQGSPYEQYF	TGTGCCACCAGTGGTCCGGGACAGGGGTCCCCCTACGAGCAGTACTTC
TRBV29-1	.	TRBJ1-1	few	CSVDQGGTTEAFF	TGCAGCGTTGATCAGGGAGGGACCACTGAAGCTTTCTTT
TRBV15	.	TRBJ2-1	once	CATSGLSEGPEEFF	TGTGCCACCAGCGGACTCTCGGAAGGTCCCGAGGAGTTCTTC
TRBV5-4	TRBD1	TRBJ2-1	.	CASSAGTGGYNEQFF	TGTGCCAGCAGCGCCGGGACAGGGGGCTACAATGAGCAGTTCTTC
TRBV11-3	.	TRBJ1-4	.	CASSLSGDTTNEKLFF	TGTGCCAGCAGCTTAAGTGGCGACACAACTAATGAAAAACTGTTTTTT
TRBV10-3	.	TRBJ1-2	.	CAIGEAVGYTF	TGTGCCATCGGGGAGGCTGTGGGCTACACCTTC
TRBV7-2	.	TRBJ2-5	.	CASSLEGGVGETQYF	TGTGCCAGCAGCTTAGAGGGCGGGGTGGGAGAGACCCAGTACTTC
TRBV3-1/TRBV3-2	TRBD1	TRBJ1-5	.	CASSRGQGHQPQHF	TGTGCCAGCAGCCGGGGACAGGGTCATCAGCCCCAGCATTTT
TRBV5-1	.	TRBJ2-3	.	CASSRDKSTDTQYF	TGCGCCAGCAGTCGGGACAAAAGCACAGATACGCAGTATTTT
TRBV10-3	TRBD1	TRBJ1-1	.	CATRQGAESSEAFF	TGTGCCACACGACAGGGGGCCGAAAGCAGTGAAGCTTTCTTT
TRBV9	.	TRBJ2-7	.	CASSVGGTMTYEQYF	TGTGCCAGCAGCGTAGGGGGGACAATGACCTACGAGCAGTACTTC
TRBV2	.	TRBJ1-2	.	CASSEAGADRGYTF	TGTGCCAGCAGTGAAGCGGGAGCAGATCGAGGCTACACCTTC
TRBV6-1	.	TRBJ2-7	.	CASSDWAGFRGETYEQYF	TGTGCCAGCAGTGATTGGGCGGGCTTCCGGGGAGAAACCTACGAGCAGTACTTC